This T cell receptor (beta chain) was captured by sequencing in a study of identical twins. The V gene's germline CDR1 is SQVTM and CDR2 ANQGSEA. V lost 3 bases and J lost 6; bases outside the gene matches: 6. The CDR3 spans 13 residues. The donors were all healthy and Caucasian. This clonotype appeared many times. Its target is not known. Study-wide findings and caveats: Fewer insertions marked abundant cord blood beta clonotypes; young adult naive trended weakly, memory not at all.

Template switching added a universal primer site; cDNA carried unique molecular identifiers. Using its own MiXCR run on the 5' RACE reads, TCRdb lists one record per CDR3 protein. The sample holds more than 1.5 million distinct CDR3 sequences; roughly 35% are singletons and the top ten take approximately 0.25%. Sequencing input: cord blood. This clonotype originated in a newborn girl in good health. V is TRBV29-1 and J is TRBJ1-2, with 8 bases identical to TRBD1. This chain's CDR3 is CSVDAGGANGYTF. CDR3 DNA sequence: TGCAGCGTTGACGCAGGGGGCGCAAATGGCTACACCTTC.